This T cell receptor beta chain was sequenced in a study of shared clonotypes between healthy human individuals (dated by TCRdb to about 2020). Background for the entire study: The cohort included three men and two women between 18 and 49 years of age. For each donor, CD4 naive and CD4 memory were each given three plates, CD8 naive was given two plates, and CD8 memory was given one plate. The study deeply sequenced blood TCR repertoires of five healthy adults to estimate repertoire size and the extent of clonotype sharing between individuals. Different laboratories and diverse techniques were used to prepare libraries and sequence TCR repertoires, to increase sequencing depth and limit assay-specific biases. Leukapheresis yielded between about 0.9 and 10 billion PBMCs per donor.

Using the deep immunoSEQ assay, TCR CDR3 regions were amplified from genomic DNA by multiplex PCR. Extracted genomic DNA from each cell subset was spread evenly across all wells of several immunoSEQ 96-well plates, with each plate serving as a replicate. Each replicate PCR for sorted subsets received around 0.2 ug genomic DNA, equal to roughly 30,000 T cell genomes. Purified libraries were measured with a Qubit 3.0 fluorometer, size-checked on a Bioanalyzer 2100, and measured again with the KAPA Library Quantification kit. A separate single-read 150-cycle Illumina NextSeq 550 flow cell was used to sequence each immunoSEQ 96-well plate. In the authors' own workflow: Because only junctional sequences without quality scores were contained in the immunoSEQ output, filtering matching that applied to full-length reads could not be performed. Sequences were annotated with PyIR, a Python wrapper for IgBLAST v1.9, and V/J genes and CDR3 were assigned using IMGT germline references. Any read was removed if the V/J assignment was weak (E-value above 1e-6), the CDR3 was missing, or the read contained stop codons, out-of-frame junctions, or ambiguous translated residues. A V3J clonotype was defined by an identical inferred V gene, J gene, and CDR3 amino acid sequence. To compute the percentage overlap between repertoires, the number of shared unique clonotypes was divided by the size of the smaller repertoire. Repertoire richness was assessed with RTK rarefaction, the Chao1 estimator, and Recon v2.1 estimates of unobserved clonotypes. OLGA was used to compute generation probabilities for all TCRbeta clonotypes that the gDNA method yielded from several donors. Sourced from immuneACCESS, this table was stored by TCRdb with only in-frame sequences that have V and J called. A share of the clones is absent; for the studies checked, an unresolved V gene accounts for under half, and the remainder has no known explanation. The DNA gave D and trimming, while V, J and clone size come from that table. In all, the sample holds some 980,000 clones, and over 60% of those were seen once. The ten largest clonotypes hold around 1.5% of the sample.

Donors were healthy HIV-negative adults with no recently reported acute infections or vaccinations. Every donor was a Caucasian adult residing in Nashville, Tennessee, USA. Magnetic negative selection was used to enrich CD4+ T cells, after which naive cells were positively selected on CD45RA and the negative fraction became the memory subset. Blood was obtained by leukapheresis, after which PBMCs were separated by Ficoll-Histopaque density gradient centrifugation and cryopreserved in liquid nitrogen vapor phase. Purity and quantity of every magnetically sorted T cell population were checked by analytical flow cytometry. Genomic DNA was isolated from each sorted fraction and quantified by UV absorbance on a Nanodrop 2000c. As to this clone: The target of this receptor is not known. Base qualities are missing; no much larger clone stands one base away.

The junction carries 12 bases between V and J, which are trimmed by 2 bases and 10 bases respectively. The cysteine opens and the phenylalanine closes a CDR3 of 13 amino acids. Left in the record is the CDR3 DNA by itself, 39 bases read in frame from the first base. The germline V gene (reference sequence) supplies CDR1 GTSNPN and CDR2 SVGIG. Overall study outcomes, separate from this receptor: Even with the large sequencing depth, rarefaction of the sorted-subset datasets indicated that sequencing was incomplete. Pairwise subsampling led to the expectation that sequencing depth would affect the degree of clonotype sharing among donors. Higher generation probabilities were observed for clonotypes shared by all four sorted-subset donors than for non-shared clonotypes. Larger estimated clonotype richness was generally found for naive subsets than for memory subsets. Sharing across several donors was observed for around 4.8% of naive CD4, 3% to 4% of naive CD8, about 2.3% of memory CD4, and around 0.4% of memory CD8 clonotypes. Only blood was sampled, and tissue TCR repertoires likely differ from those in blood. The small number of donors limited the genetic and exposure-history diversity represented.

The V and J genes are TRBV30 and TRBJ1-6; the D gene is perhaps TRBD1, on 5 matching bases. The source material was memory CD4+ T cells sorted from blood. The sample's cell subset or site label, decoded: CD45RA-negative fraction. The TCR sequence derives from a man aged 18 to 29 in good health. The CDR3 protein: CAWSRGRDSPLHF. The nucleotide sequence reads TGTGCCTGGAGTAGGGGACGGGACTCACCCCTCCACTTT.